One sample yielded the 5 T cell receptor beta chains listed below, sequenced in a study of blood T cell repertoires in COVID-19. Measured with immunoSEQ multiplex PCR; TCRdb has only the in-frame clones, and not every one. Seen here are 350,000 or so clones, around 87% observed once, and the top ten hold around 9.3%. Sequencing used peripheral blood. These receptors originate from a woman in her 30s with COVID-19, enrolled during active disease.

Notes on this clone: A read error may account for a junction end that differs from germline. The chain is built from TRBV7-7 and TRBJ2-2; 13 nucleotides agree with TRBD2. The CDR3 runs 15 residues. Germline V lookup: CDR1 SSHAT, CDR2 FNYEAQ (reference sequence). CDR3 bases: TGTGCTAGCAGCCCGGGACTAGCGGGATTCTCCGAGCTGTTTTTT. This translates into CASSPGLAGFSELFF.

This rearrangement joins TRBV7-2 to TRBJ1-5; D unresolved. V was shortened by 2 bases and J by 4 bases, with 6 bases between the two germline ends. CDR3 length: 13 amino acids. Germline loops: CDR1 SGHTA, CDR2 FQGNSA. The CDR3 reads CASSLWENQPQHF. CDR3 in DNA: TGTGCCAGCAGCTTATGGGAGAATCAGCCCCAGCATTTT.

The chain carries TRBV29-1 and TRBJ2-1; D could derive from TRBD1 or TRBD2 (6 bases each). V gave up 7 bases and J gave up 5 bases, with 15 bases separating them. Germline loops: CDR1 SQVTM, CDR2 ANQGSEA. This CDR3 spans 13 amino acids. The CDR3 sequence is CSEGGTRNNEQFF. The CDR3, as DNA: TGCAGCGAGGGGGGCACCCGGAACAATGAGCAGTTCTTC.

V gene TRBV6-2 or TRBV6-3 combines with J gene TRBJ1-2; unclear D gene. V shed 4 bases and J shed 7 bases, with 13 bases lying between them. Germline V gene sequence: CDR1 MNHEY, CDR2 SVGEGT. CDR3 length equals 13 residues. This chain's CDR3 is CASSSTWPGGYTF. As DNA, the CDR3 is TGTGCCAGCAGTTCGACATGGCCCGGTGGCTACACCTTC.

The chain has TRBV9 and TRBJ2-1; possible D gene TRBD1, 6 bases. The CDR3 loop spans 16 amino acids. Per the germline V gene, CDR1 is SGDLS and CDR2 is YYNGEE. V was shortened by 5 bases and J by 9 bases, with 24 bases between the two germline ends. CDR3 coding DNA: TGTGCCAGCAGTTTACACGCTGGGACAACGGGGATTGAGCAGTTCTTC. Protein sequence: CASSLHAGTTGIEQFF.